This TCR beta chain was retrieved from a study of CD8 T cells in Susac syndrome. The CDR3 sequence is 14 residues long. CDR1 is DFQATT and CDR2 is SNEGSKA in the germline V gene (reference sequence). The V gene lost 3 bases and the J gene lost 0 bases, with 9 bases spanning the gap. Random hexamers were used to reverse transcribe the RNA input (about 0.45 to 1 ug). TCRdb fed the immunoSEQ multiplex PCR reads into MiXCR, producing one record per CDR3 protein. Of approximately 190,000 distinct CDR3 sequences in the sample, approximately 94% were seen once. The chain employs TRBV20-1 and TRBJ1-3; D might be TRBD1 (5 bases). The material sequenced was CD4+ T cells from PBMCs. This receptor was taken from a human donor with Susac syndrome. CDR3 protein: CSASRGSSGNTIYF. CDR3 bases: TGCAGTGCTAGTCGGGGGAGCTCTGGAAACACCATATATTTT.